The 3 T cell receptor beta chains below all came from one sample that was sequenced in a study of OX40 agonist ivuxolimab in advanced cancers. Some clones are missing from TCRdb's copy, which holds only in-frame ones; the method was immunoSEQ multiplex PCR. The top ten hold around a quarter of the sample, which has some 17,000 clones, about four fifths seen once. Material: CD4+ or CD8+ T cells sorted from blood, obtained in a trial of the OX40 agonist ivuxolimab. These receptors originate from an adult with an advanced solid tumor such as melanoma, head and neck, liver or kidney cancer.

This clone ranks as medium-sized. This rearrangement joins TRBV27 to TRBJ1-1; unclear D gene. Germline V CDR1 and CDR2: MNHEY, SMNVEV (reference sequence). With 0 bases removed from V and 2 bases from J, the gap between germline ends came to 7 bases. CDR3 length: 14 amino acids. CDR3 residues: CASSLSGGNTEAFF. For the CDR3, the DNA is TGTGCCAGCAGTTTATCAGGCGGTAACACTGAAGCTTTCTTT.

The V call is TRBV27, the J call TRBJ2-2; 8 nucleotides align to TRBD1. The V segment lost 5 bases and the J segment 1 base; nucleotides outside the gene matches: 6. The CDR3 runs to 16 residues. Per germline, CDR1 MNHEY and CDR2 SMNVEV (reference sequence). This CDR3 is CASSPSGTGNTGELFF. For the CDR3, the DNA is TGTGCCAGCAGTCCATCCGGGACAGGGAACACCGGGGAGCTGTTTTTT.

The chain uses TRBV27 and TRBJ1-2, with D unresolved. Germline lookup yields CDR1 MNHEY and CDR2 SMNVEV (reference sequence). This CDR3 has 13 amino acids. The ends were cut back, 3 bases at V and 3 bases at J, with 8 bases in the middle. The CDR3, as DNA: TGTGCCAGCAGTTTCGGTTTGGACTATGGCTACACCTTC. Translation gives CASSFGLDYGYTF.